This entry lists 22 T cell receptor beta chains sequenced from one sample in a study of post-analysis software for immune sequencing data. Regarding the study as a whole: Patients showed TRBV5-6, TRBV5-1 and TRBV20-1 among five TRBV segments more frequent than in controls.

Unique molecular identifiers were present in the TCR beta cDNA libraries. From the PCR reads, TCRdb called clonotypes with MiXCR, one entry per CDR3 protein. The sample has approximately 660,000 distinct CDR3 sequences, 55% to 60% seen once. The antigens these receptors bind are not known. Material: blood. Receptors originate from a girl aged 2 to 9 with multiple sclerosis.

The chain employs TRBV6-1 and TRBJ1-1; no definite D call. Deletions cut 2 bases from V and 4 bases from J, with 11 bases between. Germline lookup yields CDR1 MNHNS and CDR2 SASEGT. The CDR3 extends over 14 amino acids. CDR3: CASSEIIDGTEAFF. As DNA, the CDR3 is TGTGCCAGCAGTGAAATTATTGACGGCACTGAAGCTTTCTTT.

This clonotype was recorded only once. The chain joins TRBV5-1 to TRBJ2-5; D possibly corresponds to TRBD1 (5 bases). Germline lookup yields CDR1 SGHRS and CDR2 YFSETQ. The CDR3 is 13 amino acids. Trimming took 5 bases from V and 3 from J, leaving 11 bases between them. CDR3 region: CASSRVQEETQYF. CDR3 DNA: TGCGCCAGCAGTCGAGTACAGGAAGAGACCCAGTACTTC.

The chain employs TRBV20-1 and TRBJ2-3; 7 bases are a match to TRBD2. This CDR3 comprises 14 residues. The V gene end was trimmed by 5 bases and the J gene end by 0 bases; junction bases not matched to a gene: 5. Looked up from germline, CDR1 is DFQATT and CDR2 is SNEGSKA (reference sequence). For the CDR3, the DNA is TGCAGTGCTTATTCTAGCGGTAGCACAGATACGCAGTATTTT. It codes for CSAYSSGSTDTQYF.

The gene calls are TRBV29-1 and TRBJ2-3; no definite D call. Germline CDR1 and CDR2: SQVTM and ANQGSEA. Trimming pared 7 bases from V and 1 base from J, leaving 18 bases between. The CDR3 totals 15 residues. CDR3 coding DNA: TGCAGCGCGGCTTCACCTGGCGGACGCACAGATACGCAGTATTTT. Its translation: CSAASPGGRTDTQYF.

V and J are TRBV2 and TRBJ2-1; no definite D call. The length of the CDR3 is 16 residues. Germline V CDR1 and CDR2: SNHLY, FYNNEI. The V and J ends lost 4 bases and 0 bases respectively, with 13 bases between them. Here the CDR3 reads CASSAGWTPSYNEQFF. Written as DNA, the CDR3 is TGTGCCAGCAGTGCAGGCTGGACCCCCTCCTACAATGAGCAGTTCTTC.

V is TRBV5-1 and J is TRBJ2-3; D is perhaps TRBD2 (8 bases). V shed 0 bases and J shed 3 bases, with 14 bases lying between them. There are 16 residues in the CDR3. Germline V gives CDR1 SGHRS, CDR2 YFSETQ. The chain's CDR3 is CASSLAGGGATDTQYF. The CDR3 DNA is TGCGCCAGCAGCTTGGCGGGAGGGGGCGCGACAGATACGCAGTATTTT. Combining the CDR3 with reference TRBV5-1 and TRBJ2-3 gives the whole variable domain KAGVTQTPRYLIKTRGQQVTLSCSPISGHRSVSWYQQTPGQGLQFLFEYFSETQRNKGNFPGRFSGRQFSNSRSEMNVSTLELGDSALYLCASSLAGGGATDTQYFGPGTRLTVL.

This clonotype turned up a few times. The rearrangement uses TRBV7-9 and TRBJ2-5; no firm D call. With 1 base removed from V and 0 bases from J, the gap between germline ends came to 3 bases. The CDR3 spans 13 residues. Germline lookup yields CDR1 SEHNR and CDR2 FQNEAQ (reference sequence). CDR3 in amino acids: CASSLDNQETQYF. The DNA of the CDR3 is TGTGCCAGCAGCTTAGACAACCAAGAGACCCAGTACTTC. Using reference TRBV7-9 and TRBJ2-5 for the parts outside the CDR3, the full variable domain is DTGVSQNPRHKITKRGQNVTFRCDPISEHNRLYWYRQTLGQGPEFLTYFQNEAQLEKSRLLSDRFSAERPKGSFSTLEIQRTEQGDSAMYLCASSLDNQETQYFGPGTRLLVL.

In its sample, this clonotype was seen a few times. The junction does not match germline at one end; this may be a read error. The chain carries TRBV11-3 and TRBJ1-2; 9 positions agree with TRBD1. Germline V gene data show CDR1 as SGHNT and CDR2 as YENEEA. The CDR3 spans 17 residues. The CDR3 DNA reads TGTGCCAGCAGCCTAGACCTACAGGGGGCATTGGTTTATGGCTACACCTTC. This translates into CASSLDLQGALVYGYTF. The full variable domain, in which reference TRBV11-3 and TRBJ1-2 provide the parts outside the CDR3, is EAGVVQSPRYKIIEKKQPVAFWCNPISGHNTLYWYLQNLGQGPELLIRYENEEAVDDSQLPKDRFSAERLKGVDSTLKIQPAELGDSAVYLCASSLDLQGALVYGYTFGSGTRLTVV.

The rearrangement uses TRBV5-1 and TRBJ1-1; TRBD1 matches at 7 bases. This CDR3 region has 15 residues. Germline V gives CDR1 SGHRS, CDR2 YFSETQ. Trimming removed 0 bases from V and 5 bases from J; junction bases left unmatched: 7. The CDR3 DNA is TGCGCCAGCAGCTTGGGTACCCAGGGGGGAACTGAAGCTTTCTTT. Its translation: CASSLGTQGGTEAFF.

This chain uses TRBV2 with TRBJ2-7; D remains ambiguous. The end of the DNA aligns better with TRBJ2-5, so the J call may be wrong. This CDR3 contains 11 residues. CDR1 and CDR2 from the germline V gene are SNHLY and FYNNEI. In nucleotides, the CDR3 is TGTGCCAGCGCGGCCAGGGAGACCCAGTACTTC. As protein: CASAARETQYF.

The chain has TRBV5-1 and TRBJ1-1; D is perhaps TRBD1 (6 bases). Trimming removed 7 bases from V and 2 bases from J, with 15 bases in between. Germline V lookup: CDR1 SGHRS, CDR2 YFSETQ. This CDR3 contains 14 residues. CDR3 residues: CASRSGTSNTEAFF. CDR3 nucleotides: TGCGCCAGCCGGTCCGGGACATCCAACACTGAAGCTTTCTTT.

This clonotype was found a few times. The chain is built from TRBV6-2 or TRBV6-3 and TRBJ2-3; TRBD2 aligns across 7 bases. The germline CDR1 and CDR2 sequences are MNHEY and SVGEGT. The CDR3 has 15 amino acids. With 5 bases clipped from V and 5 bases from J, the junction kept 10 bases outside the gene matches. The CDR3 coding sequence is TGTGCCAGCAGTCTACCGGGACTACAGGTAGATACGCAGTATTTT. This codes for CASSLPGLQVDTQYF.

A few counts support this clonotype. The rearrangement joins TRBV6-2 or TRBV6-3 to TRBJ2-5, with 9 bases that match TRBD2. Trimming removed 6 bases from V and 4 bases from J; junction bases left unmatched: 3. The CDR3 totals 13 residues. Germline V gene sequence: CDR1 MNHEY, CDR2 SVGEGT. The CDR3 region has the DNA TGTGCCAGCAGGGGACTAGCCCCAGAGACCCAGTACTTC. Protein: CASRGLAPETQYF.

The chain carries TRBV12-3 or TRBV12-4 and TRBJ2-1; 10 bases match TRBD2. Germline trimming cut 5 bases from V and 2 bases from J; bases unmatched to any gene: 0. The CDR3 covers 14 residues. CDR3 sequence: CASSSGRAYNEQFF. CDR3 nucleotide sequence: TGTGCCAGCAGTAGCGGGAGGGCCTACAATGAGCAGTTCTTC.

The V and J genes are TRBV11-2 and TRBJ2-1; TRBD2 matches at 8 bases. The CDR3 loop spans 16 amino acids. The V segment lost 2 bases and the J segment 3 bases; nucleotides outside the gene matches: 6. Germline CDR1 and CDR2: SGHAT and FQNNGV. CDR3 amino acids: CASSLLPGGYYNEQFF. For the CDR3, the DNA is TGTGCCAGCAGCTTACTTCCGGGGGGGTACTACAATGAGCAGTTCTTC. The full variable domain, completed using reference TRBV11-2 and TRBJ2-1, is EAGVAQSPRYKIIEKRQSVAFWCNPISGHATLYWYQQILGQGPKLLIQFQNNGVVDDSQLPKDRFSAERLKGVDSTLKIQPAKLEDSAVYLCASSLLPGGYYNEQFFGPGTRLTVL.

The V call is TRBV13, the J call TRBJ2-5, with 9 bases matching TRBD1. The CDR3 consists of 13 residues. The J segment lost 11 bases and the V segment lost 5 bases, leaving 9 bases of the junction unmatched. The V gene's germline CDR1 is PRHDT and CDR2 FYEKMQ (reference sequence). CDR3 nucleotide sequence: TGTGCCAGCAGCCCGGGGGACAGGGTGGAGCAGTACTTC. Its translation: CASSPGDRVEQYF.

The chain uses TRBV27 and TRBJ2-7; D is unresolved. V was shortened by 2 bases and J by 5 bases, with 10 bases between the two germline ends. The CDR3 spans 13 residues. In germline, CDR1 is MNHEY, CDR2 SMNVEV (reference sequence). The CDR3: CASSLGQANEQYF. Written as DNA, the CDR3 is TGTGCCAGCAGTTTAGGGCAGGCCAACGAGCAGTACTTC.

The table lists this clonotype with a few counts. The genes are TRBV5-6 and TRBJ2-6; weak D call: TRBD1 (6 bases). The CDR3 is made up of 18 amino acids. Trimming left V 2 bases short and J 4 bases short, with 19 bases between. Per germline, CDR1 SGHDT and CDR2 YYEEEE. CDR3 sequence (DNA): TGTGCCAGCAGCTTAGCCGTTACAGGGCCGTACGGGGCCAACGTCCTGACTTTC. It translates to CASSLAVTGPYGANVLTF. Based on the CDR3 plus reference TRBV5-6 and TRBJ2-6, the full variable domain is DAGVTQSPTHLIKTRGQQVTLRCSPKSGHDTVSWYQQALGQGPQFIFQYYEEEERQRGNFPDRFSGHQFPNYSSELNVNALLLGDSALYLCASSLAVTGPYGANVLTFGAGSRLTVL.

The chain joins TRBV12-3 or TRBV12-4 to TRBJ2-4, with D unresolved. The CDR3 extends over 15 amino acids. V was pared by 5 bases and J by 1 base, with 12 bases between. Here the CDR3 reads CASSQSRRAKNIQYF. CDR3 DNA sequence: TGTGCCAGCAGTCAATCCCGACGGGCCAAAAACATTCAGTACTTC.

This rearrangement joins TRBV10-3 to TRBJ2-3; tentatively, D is TRBD1 or TRBD2 (5 bases each). The V gene lost 6 bases and the J gene lost 2 bases, with 15 bases spanning the gap. Germline CDR1 ENHRY, CDR2 SYGVKD. The CDR3 sequence is 15 residues long. The CDR3 DNA reads as TGTGCCATCAGCGGGGACCCCACGCTCACAGATACGCAGTATTTT. This gives the protein CAISGDPTLTDTQYF.

Details on this clonotype: Compared with germline, one end of the junction differs, possibly owing to a read error. This sequence joins TRBV6-1 and TRBJ2-2, with 9 bases matching TRBD2. Germline V gene lookup returns CDR1 MNHNS and CDR2 SASEGT. This CDR3 comprises 15 residues. The CDR3 DNA follows: TGTGCCTGCAGTGAAGCGGGGGGAAGGACCGGGGAGCTGTTTTTT. This sequence encodes CACSEAGGRTGELFF.

The chain uses TRBV27 and TRBJ2-3; 11 bases are shared with TRBD1. The V gene end was trimmed by 5 bases and the J gene end by 3 bases; junction bases not matched to a gene: 10. This CDR3 has 17 amino acids. Germline V lookup: CDR1 MNHEY, CDR2 SMNVEV (reference sequence). The CDR3 DNA is TGTGCCAGCAGTGACCCCCCCGGGACAGGGGGAACAGATACGCAGTATTTT. Translating gives CASSDPPGTGGTDTQYF.